This T cell receptor (beta chain) appears in the sequencing data of a study of T cell responses to AZD1222 COVID-19 vaccine. TCRdb's copy holds only in-frame clones and misses some; the assay was immunoSEQ multiplex PCR. In the table there are 100,000 to 140,000 clones, around 92% of which are singletons. Only a few counts were recorded for this clone. The antigen remains unidentified. Study-wide results and limits: Clonal diversity was possibly underestimated, and the donors were mostly white British, with more females.

Sequencing used peripheral blood, obtained 28 days after the second AZD1222 dose. The clonotype originates from an adult who received the AZD1222 COVID-19 vaccine.

The CDR3 is CASRAGTGGNSPLHF. The CDR3 DNA is TGTGCCAGCAGGGCCGGGACAGGGGGTAATTCACCCCTCCACTTT. The rearrangement uses TRBV6-5 and TRBJ1-6; TRBD1 matches at 11 bases. Germline V gene lookup returns CDR1 MNHEY and CDR2 SVGAGI. The CDR3 has 15 amino acids. V gave up 6 bases and J gave up 6 bases; unmatched junction bases: 4.